This is a list of T cell receptor beta chains from one sample in a study of radiotherapy plus CTLA-4 blockade in lung cancer. Sequencing used immunoSEQ multiplex PCR; TCRdb keeps in-frame clones, though not all of them. The repertoire holds some 66,000 clones, with under 85% as singletons. The sample in question was peripheral blood, obtained from a patient treated with radiotherapy plus ipilimumab. The receptors shown here come from a human donor with non-small cell lung cancer who had a partial response to radiotherapy plus ipilimumab. CDR3s include the opening cysteine and the closing phenylalanine or tryptophan. A D gene is named only where the DNA matches it firmly. Size is omitted from some rows. Given values are once, few, many or a class for expanded clones.

j_call d_call v_call clone_size cdr3_aa cdr3_nt
TRBJ2-5 TRBD1 TRBV10-3 . CAISEDRVGETQYF TGTGCCATCAGTGAGGACAGGGTGGGGGAGACCCAGTACTTC
TRBJ2-3 . TRBV6-6 few CASSAGTPKTDTQYF TGTGCCAGCAGTGCCGGGACACCAAAGACAGATACGCAGTATTTT
TRBJ1-4 TRBD1 TRBV7-9 . CASSSDGTGKDEKLFF TGTGCCAGCAGCTCCGACGGGACAGGGAAGGATGAAAAACTGTTTTTT
TRBJ2-5 . TRBV6-5 . CASSDRRETQYF TGTGCCAGCAGCGACAGACGGGAGACCCAGTACTTC
TRBJ2-5 TRBD2 TRBV6-5 once CARSASGRPRETQYF TGTGCCAGGTCGGCTAGCGGGAGGCCCCGGGAGACCCAGTACTTC
TRBJ1-3 . TRBV5-1 . CASSLGGVNSGNTIYF TGCGCCAGCAGCTTGGGCGGGGTAAACTCTGGAAACACCATATATTTT
TRBJ1-5 . TRBV21-1 . CASSKVIGVTGEDQPQHF TGTGCCAGCAGCAAAGTTATAGGCGTAACAGGGGAGGATCAGCCCCAGCATTTT
TRBJ2-7 TRBD2 TRBV5-1 . CASSPRGRGHEQYF TGCGCCAGCAGCCCGCGAGGGAGGGGACACGAGCAGTACTTC
TRBJ2-5 . TRBV30 . CAWNLKETQYF TGTGCCTGGAACTTAAAAGAGACCCAGTACTTC
TRBJ1-5 TRBD1 TRBV2 . CASGPDRVQPQHF TGTGCCAGCGGACCAGACAGGGTTCAGCCCCAGCATTTT
TRBJ1-1 . TRBV9 . CASSVDPLSEAFF TGTGCCAGCAGCGTAGATCCTTTGTCCGAAGCTTTCTTT